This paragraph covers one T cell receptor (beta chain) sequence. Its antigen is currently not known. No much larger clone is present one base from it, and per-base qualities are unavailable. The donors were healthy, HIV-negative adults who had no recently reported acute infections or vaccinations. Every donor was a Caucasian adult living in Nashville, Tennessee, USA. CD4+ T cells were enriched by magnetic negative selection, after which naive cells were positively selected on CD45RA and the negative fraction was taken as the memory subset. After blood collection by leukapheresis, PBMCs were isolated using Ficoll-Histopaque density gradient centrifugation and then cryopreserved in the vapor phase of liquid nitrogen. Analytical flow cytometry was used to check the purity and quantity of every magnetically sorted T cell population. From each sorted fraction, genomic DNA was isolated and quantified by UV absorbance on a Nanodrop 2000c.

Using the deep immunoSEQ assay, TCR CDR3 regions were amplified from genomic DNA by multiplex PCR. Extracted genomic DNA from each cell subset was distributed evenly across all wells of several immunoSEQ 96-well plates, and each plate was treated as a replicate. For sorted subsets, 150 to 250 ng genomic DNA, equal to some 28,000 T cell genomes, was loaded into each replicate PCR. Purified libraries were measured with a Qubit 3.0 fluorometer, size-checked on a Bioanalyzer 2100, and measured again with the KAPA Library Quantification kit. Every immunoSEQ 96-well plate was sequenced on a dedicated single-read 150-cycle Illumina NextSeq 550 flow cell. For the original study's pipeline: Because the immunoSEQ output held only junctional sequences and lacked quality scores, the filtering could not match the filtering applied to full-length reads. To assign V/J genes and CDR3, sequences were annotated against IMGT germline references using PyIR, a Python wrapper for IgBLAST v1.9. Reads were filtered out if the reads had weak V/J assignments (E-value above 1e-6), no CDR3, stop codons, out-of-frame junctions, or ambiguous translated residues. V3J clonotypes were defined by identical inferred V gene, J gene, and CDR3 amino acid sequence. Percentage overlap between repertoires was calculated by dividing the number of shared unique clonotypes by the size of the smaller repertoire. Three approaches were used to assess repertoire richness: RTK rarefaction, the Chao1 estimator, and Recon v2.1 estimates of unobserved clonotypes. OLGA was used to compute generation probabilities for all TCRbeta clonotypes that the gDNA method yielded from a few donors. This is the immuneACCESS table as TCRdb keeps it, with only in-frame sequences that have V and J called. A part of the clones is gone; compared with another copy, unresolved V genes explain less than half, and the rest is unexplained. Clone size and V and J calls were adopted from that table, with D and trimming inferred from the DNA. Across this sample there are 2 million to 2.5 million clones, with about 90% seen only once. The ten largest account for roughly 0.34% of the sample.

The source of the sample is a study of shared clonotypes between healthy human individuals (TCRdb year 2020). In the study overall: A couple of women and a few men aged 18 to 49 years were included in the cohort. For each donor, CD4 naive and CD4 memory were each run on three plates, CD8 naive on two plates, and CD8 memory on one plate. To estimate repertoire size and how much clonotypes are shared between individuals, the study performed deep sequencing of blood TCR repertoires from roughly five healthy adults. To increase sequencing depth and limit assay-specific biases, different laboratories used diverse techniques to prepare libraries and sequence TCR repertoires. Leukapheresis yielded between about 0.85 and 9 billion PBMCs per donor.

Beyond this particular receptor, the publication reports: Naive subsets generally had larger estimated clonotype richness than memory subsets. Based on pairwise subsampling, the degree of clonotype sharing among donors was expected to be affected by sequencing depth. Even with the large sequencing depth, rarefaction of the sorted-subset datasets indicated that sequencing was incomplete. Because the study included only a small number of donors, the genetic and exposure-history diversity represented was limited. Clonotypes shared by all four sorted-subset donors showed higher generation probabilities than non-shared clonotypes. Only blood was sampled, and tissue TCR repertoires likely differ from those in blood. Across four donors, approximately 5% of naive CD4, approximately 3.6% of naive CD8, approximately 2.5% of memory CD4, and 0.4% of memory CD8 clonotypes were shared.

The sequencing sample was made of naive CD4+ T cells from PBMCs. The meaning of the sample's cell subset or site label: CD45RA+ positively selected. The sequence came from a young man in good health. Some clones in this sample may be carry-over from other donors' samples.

The DNA sequence follows: TGTGCCTGGGGTGGGACAGCTAGAACTTATGGCTACACCTTC. It specifies CAWGGTARTYGYTF. The receptor chain draws on TRBV30 and TRBJ1-2; TRBD1 lines up with 7 middle nucleotides. From the cysteine up to the phenylalanine, the CDR3 has a length of 14 residues. The kept DNA is CDR3 alone, 42 bases in frame from the first base. Based on the germline V gene (reference sequence), the CDR1 and CDR2 sequences are GTSNPN and SVGIG. Here V drops 5 bases and J drops 5 bases, and the junction holds 11 bases not matched to any gene. Outside the CDR3, residues come from the reference TRBV30 and TRBJ1-2 proteins, so the full variable domain is: SQTIHQWPATLVQPVGSPLSLECTVEGTSNPNLYWYRQAAGRGLQLLFYSVGIGQISSEVPQNLSASRPQDRQFILSSKKLLLSDSGFYLCAWGGTARTYGYTFGSGTRLTVV.